The entry below gives a single TCR beta chain sequence along with its context. Its antigen has not been determined. Base qualities are not provided; no much larger clone lies one nucleotide away. Distinct nucleotide sequences in the sample also encode this CDR3. Counted from cysteine to phenylalanine, this CDR3 has 11 amino acids. Only the CDR3 region is kept as DNA, spanning 33 bases read in frame from base 1. V is clipped by 5 bases and J by 6 bases, and the sequence between their germline boundaries is 8 bases long. CDR1 and CDR2 are drawn from the germline V gene: MDHEN, SYDVKM. The data are from a study of beta chain features in type 1 diabetes (dated by TCRdb to 2016 to 2019). Study-wide context: Patients and healthy donors did not differ in mean age, gender distribution, total cell number or subset yield. Across all samples, around 99 million sorted cells were examined, and cell number per subset correlated strongly with RNA yield. Whereas all 30 or so donors provided naive and central memory subsets, regulatory and stem cell-like memory subsets were isolated from just 8 patients and about 8 healthy donors. The study compared TCRB repertoires of sorted circulating CD4+ T cell subsets between recently diagnosed type 1 diabetes patients and matched healthy donors.

All of the isolated RNA was reverse transcribed with the High Capacity cDNA Reverse Transcription Kit, so expressed TCRB transcripts were sequenced. Naive, central memory and regulatory T cell samples underwent deep immunoSEQ sequencing, averaging roughly 3.5 million total reads per sample. Sorted cells were lysed in RLT buffer, and RNA was extracted using DNase-treated RNeasy Micro or Mini kits according to cell number. To prevent cross-contamination, each cell subset was processed individually, whereas patient and healthy donor samples were processed jointly. Using the immunoSEQ multiplex PCR, TCRB sequences were amplified from cDNA into 87-bp fragments spanning the CDR3 region. The amplicons were sequenced using the Illumina HiSeq platform. On the authors' methods: PCR bias was computationally corrected using synthetic template baselines, reads within Hamming distance 2 were collapsed, and singletons that could not be merged were discarded. Reads were aligned against IMGT so that V, D and J genes, CDR3 length and insertions or deletions at six rearrangement sites could be assigned. Within each subset, clonotype counts were normalized to sorted cell number, and only after that were true diversity and Gini coefficients computed with the tcR R package. The overlap coefficient, calculated on TCRB nucleotide sequences, was used to quantify repertoire sharing. As a proxy for the pre-selection repertoire, out-of-frame TCRB sequences from naive cells were analyzed. TCRdb holds this immuneACCESS table with in-frame rearrangements only. Some clones are missing; in checked studies, unresolved V genes explain under half, and the rest has no known cause. That table furnishes V, J and clone size, whereas the DNA furnished D and trimming. Recorded for this sample are about 620,000 clones; about a sixth of them occurred a single time. 0.09% to 0.095% of the sample lies in the top ten.

Here is what the overall study found, with its caveats: At VDJ recombination sites, patients with type 1 diabetes made fewer insertions and deleted more nucleotides, a pattern implying thymic rearrangement abnormalities. Because cDNA was sequenced instead of genomic DNA, activated cells with high expression could be over-represented, although the groups did not differ in activation or CD3 levels. Naive, central memory and regulatory TCRB repertoires appeared to be more similar among patients than among healthy donors. Because the HLA sub-analyses included only small numbers of individuals, any influence of HLA type on TCRB rearrangement was left unresolved. In all four CD4+ subsets, TCRB CDR3 length was moderately but significantly shorter in type 1 diabetes patients. Shorter templates might have been favored by PCR, but patient and control samples were amplified and corrected together, so both groups would have been affected equally by any skew.

A single peripheral blood draw of about 116 mL on average was collected from each donor into heparinised tubes. A BD FACSAria II was used to sort naive, central memory, regulatory and stem cell-like memory CD4+ T cells with a panel that included CD45RO, CCR7, CD25, CD127, CD95 and CD27. Every sorted population had a purity above 98%. PBMCs were isolated immediately by Lymphoprep density gradient centrifugation and stained directly without culture. To minimize batch effects, samples were stained and sorted in pairs, one healthy donor with one patient per experiment. The chain is made from TRBV28 and TRBJ2-7, and possibly TRBD2, on 6 matching bases. The sample comprised naive CD4+ T cells from blood. What the cell subset or site label conveys for this sample: true naive CD4+ T cells. This TCR was sampled from a man between 18 and 35 years old in good health. For the CDR3, the sequence is CASSRRGEQYF. The sequence in DNA is TGTGCCAGCAGTCGGCGGGGCGAGCAGTACTTC.